A selection of T cell receptor beta chains follows, all from one sample in a study of CD8 T cells in ankylosing spondylitis. Each CDR3 protein gets one entry after TCRdb re-called the 5' RACE reads with MiXCR. Among hundreds of thousands of distinct CDR3 sequences, roughly a quarter were seen once, and the ten largest hold 0.85% to 1%. Input material: blood, either unsorted or a sorted T cell fraction (not recorded which). The receptors were sampled from a male donor with ankylosing spondylitis. Both conserved end residues are part of each CDR3.

V	J	CDR3
TRBV11-2	TRBJ1-5	CASSPGAAEGPQHF
TRBV3-1	TRBJ2-2	CASSQDGSTGELFF
TRBV3-1	TRBJ2-2	CASSQGADRSTGELFF
TRBV6-5	TRBJ1-5	CASSSDRGVQPQHF
TRBV29-1	TRBJ2-1	CSISRDRGLSTSFYNEQFF
TRBV12-3/TRBV12-4	TRBJ2-1	CASSLGEVGGRWDNEQFF
TRBV30	TRBJ1-5	CAWGQGINQPQHF
TRBV20-1	TRBJ2-7	CSADRGGWEQYF
TRBV12-3/TRBV12-4	TRBJ2-1	CASSLGGTGGYEQFF
TRBV6-5	TRBJ2-3	CASSYGPPRGLEDTQYF
TRBV30	TRBJ1-5	CAWTPRGKGTHNQPQHF
TRBV29-1	TRBJ1-1	CSVRGAGVYTEAFF
TRBV20-1	TRBJ2-1	CSARASLSSYNEQFF
TRBV5-1	TRBJ1-2	CASRLDRGRSGYTF
TRBV7-2	TRBJ2-3	CASSPQWGTDTQYF
TRBV3-1	TRBJ1-5	CASSQDFGASQPQHF
TRBV5-1	TRBJ2-1	CASSLGTSPYNEQFF
TRBV11-2	TRBJ2-2	CASSSVQGPGELFF
TRBV2	TRBJ1-6	CASSEESQGYSPLHF
TRBV20-1	TRBJ1-5	CSATPGLPLQPQHF
TRBV6-1	TRBJ1-5	CASSEYGRLQHF
TRBV3-1	TRBJ2-1	CASSQEMGTSGSSEQFF
TRBV7-2	TRBJ2-1	CASSFRAQGEQFF
TRBV29-1	TRBJ1-1	CSVGSGGNEAFF
TRBV3-1	TRBJ1-1	CASSRGVVTEAFF
TRBV4-2	TRBJ2-3	CASSPPTRADTQYF